These 26 T cell receptor beta chains were sequenced from one sample in a study of Ad26.COV2.S vaccination and SARS-CoV-2 variants. Described treatment: 19 received Ad26.COV2.S at low or high dose, single or two shots; 5 received placebo; per-sample allocation not given. Sampling happened 63 days after the first vaccine or placebo injection. Here immunoSEQ multiplex PCR was the method, and the copy in TCRdb shows in-frame clones only, minus some. This sample has about 370,000 clones, with about 88% found just once. The sample in question was peripheral blood, obtained in a trial of Ad26.COV2.S vaccine versus placebo. The receptors derive from a person aged 18-60 years who received the Ad26.COV2.S COVID-19 vaccine or a placebo.

This chain connects TRBV5-6 to TRBJ1-1; D is uncertain. V was pared by 7 bases and J by 0 bases, with 10 bases between. This CDR3 region has 13 residues. The germline gives CDR1 SGHDT, CDR2 YYEEEE. This CDR3 reads CASQTRMNTEAFF. In DNA form, the CDR3 reads TGTGCCAGCCAGACCAGAATGAACACTGAAGCTTTCTTT. Complete variable domain (other parts from reference TRBV5-6 and TRBJ1-1): DAGVTQSPTHLIKTRGQQVTLRCSPKSGHDTVSWYQQALGQGPQFIFQYYEEEERQRGNFPDRFSGHQFPNYSSELNVNALLLGDSALYLCASQTRMNTEAFFGQGTRLTVV.

The rearrangement links TRBV6-5 to TRBJ1-2; the D gene is possibly TRBD1 (6 bases). Trimming took off 4 bases at V and 7 bases at J, with 16 bases between the two ends. Germline loops: CDR1 MNHEY, CDR2 SVGAGI. The CDR3 covers 14 residues. The CDR3 DNA sequence: TGTGCCAGCAGTTGGGGGCGGGGGAAGGGTGGCTACACCTTC. Its translation is CASSWGRGKGGYTF.

V usage is TRBV11-3 and J usage is TRBJ2-5; the match to TRBD1 covers 8 bases. The J segment lost 1 base and the V segment lost 6 bases, leaving 4 bases of the junction unmatched. Per germline, CDR1 SGHNT and CDR2 YENEEA. This CDR3 spans 14 amino acids. The CDR3 region has the DNA TGTGCCAGCAGTCACGACAGGGGCCAAGAGACCCAGTACTTC. Encoded protein: CASSHDRGQETQYF. The entire variable domain, with the rest obtained from reference TRBV11-3 and TRBJ2-5, is as follows: EAGVVQSPRYKIIEKKQPVAFWCNPISGHNTLYWYLQNLGQGPELLIRYENEEAVDDSQLPKDRFSAERLKGVDSTLKIQPAELGDSAVYLCASSHDRGQETQYFGPGTRLLVL.

This clone was recorded once. The rearrangement joins TRBV7-9 to TRBJ2-2, with 9 bases that match TRBD2. V lost 3 bases, J lost 4 bases, and 6 bases stayed unmatched. Looked up from germline, CDR1 is SEHNR and CDR2 is FQNEAQ (reference sequence). This CDR3 contains 16 residues. CDR3 sequence: CASSFGLAGTTGELFF. The CDR3 region has the DNA TGTGCCAGCAGCTTTGGGCTAGCGGGGACCACCGGGGAGCTGTTTTTT.

The rearrangement joins TRBV11-3 to TRBJ2-7; the D is unclear. V shed 5 bases and J shed 5 bases, with 10 bases lying between them. Germline assignment: CDR1 SGHNT and CDR2 YENEEA. The CDR3 covers 12 residues. The CDR3 spells CASSPLRDEQYF. The CDR3 nucleotides are TGTGCCAGCAGCCCCCTTCGGGACGAGCAGTACTTC.

The V call is TRBV19, the J call TRBJ1-1; D perhaps matches TRBD1 (5 bases). Germline CDR1 reads LNHDA; CDR2 reads SQIVND (reference sequence). CDR3 length: 12 amino acids. V lost 3 bases and J 7 bases, leaving 9 bases between the germline ends. CDR3 bases: TGTGCCAGTAGTATTTTAAGGGGTGAAGCTTTCTTT. Encoded protein: CASSILRGEAFF.

CDR3 coding DNA: TGTGCCATCAGGGGACTAGCGTCATACAATGAGCAGTTCTTC. Protein sequence: CAIRGLASYNEQFF. V usage is TRBV10-3 and J usage is TRBJ2-1, with 10 bases lining up with TRBD2. The V gene end was trimmed by 6 bases and the J gene end by 4 bases; junction bases not matched to a gene: 3. This CDR3 contains 14 residues. Germline CDR1 reads ENHRY; CDR2 reads SYGVKD.

The rearrangement links TRBV25-1 to TRBJ1-6; a possible D gene is TRBD1 (6 bases). This CDR3 contains 15 residues. V lost 1 base and J 9 bases, leaving 13 bases between the germline ends. Germline lookup yields CDR1 MGHDK and CDR2 SYGVNS. The CDR3 DNA reads TGTGCCAGCAGTGAATTTTCAGGGGACGGTTCACCCCTCCACTTT. It codes for CASSEFSGDGSPLHF.

The genes are TRBV6-1 and TRBJ2-5; the D call may be TRBD1 or TRBD2 (5 bases each). Trimming shortened V by 2 bases and J by 5 bases, and 9 bases separated the two germline ends. CDR3 length equals 13 residues. Germline V gene data show CDR1 as MNHNS and CDR2 as SASEGT. CDR3 sequence: CASSEQGGETQYF. CDR3 DNA: TGTGCCAGCAGTGAACAGGGCGGGGAGACCCAGTACTTC.

The chain is built from TRBV14 and TRBJ2-3; weak D call: TRBD1 (6 bases). Per germline, CDR1 SGHDN and CDR2 FVKESK. The V gene lost 3 bases and the J gene lost 3 bases, with 13 bases spanning the gap. There are 15 residues in the CDR3. In DNA form, the CDR3 reads TGTGCCAGCAGCCAGTATCAGGGGCTTACAGATACGCAGTATTTT. This codes for CASSQYQGLTDTQYF. Full variable domain (outside the CDR3, taken from reference TRBV14 and TRBJ2-3): EAGVTQFPSHSVIEKGQTVTLRCDPISGHDNLYWYRRVMGKEIKFLLHFVKESKQDESGMPNNRFLAERTGGTYSTLKVQPAELEDSGVYFCASSQYQGLTDTQYFGPGTRLTVL.

The rearrangement uses TRBV11-3 and TRBJ2-7; 7 bases align to TRBD2. The V gene's germline CDR1 is SGHNT and CDR2 YENEEA. The CDR3 consists of 15 residues. V gave up 2 bases and J gave up 3 bases; unmatched junction bases: 7. The CDR3 sequence is CASSLYASGDYEQYF. CDR3 sequence (DNA): TGTGCCAGCAGCTTATATGCTAGCGGAGACTACGAGCAGTACTTC.

The chain carries TRBV28 and TRBJ1-2; the D gene is possibly TRBD1 (6 bases). V lost 4 bases to trimming and J lost 2 bases, with 11 bases between them. The length of the CDR3 is 14 residues. Germline loops: CDR1 MDHEN, CDR2 SYDVKM. CDR3 sequence (DNA): TGTGCCAGCAGTTGGGTGGGGGGCAACTATGGCTACACCTTC. The encoded protein is CASSWVGGNYGYTF.

This chain links TRBV18 with TRBJ1-2; TRBD1 might be the D (5 bases). This CDR3 comprises 13 residues. Trimming removed 2 bases at V and 6 bases at J, with 10 bases between. Germline loops: CDR1 KGHSH, CDR2 LQKENI. In nucleotides, the CDR3 is TGTGCCAGCTCACCAAACAGGCGGGATGGCTACACCTTC. Protein sequence: CASSPNRRDGYTF.

The chain couples TRBV4-1 to TRBJ1-6, with unresolved D. V lost 0 bases and J lost 13, with 19 bases in between. Germline values: CDR1 MGHRA, CDR2 YSYEKL. The CDR3 contains 16 residues. In DNA, the CDR3 is TGCGCCAGCAGCCAAGATCCTGACTTAATGACGGCCCCCCTCCACTTT. This codes for CASSQDPDLMTAPLHF.

The chain carries TRBV24-1 and TRBJ2-7; TRBD1 agrees at 8 bases. This CDR3 is built from 15 residues. Germline CDR1 and CDR2: KGHDR and SFDVKD. J was trimmed by 4 bases and V by 5 bases; bases with no gene match: 9. The DNA of the CDR3 is TGTGCCACCAGTGGTGCCGGACAGGGCGCATACGAGCAGTACTTC. Residues: CATSGAGQGAYEQYF.

The chain combines TRBV30 with TRBJ2-7; possibly TRBD1 for D (6 bases). Between the trimmed V and J ends, which lost 2 bases and 3 bases, there was a span of 8 bases. CDR1 and CDR2 (germline): GTSNPN, SVGIG (reference sequence). This CDR3 contains 12 residues. CDR3 residues: CAWSTGNYEQYF. CDR3 nucleotide sequence: TGTGCCTGGAGTACAGGGAACTACGAGCAGTACTTC.

This chain links TRBV5-1 with TRBJ2-1, with TRBD1 matching 7 bases. Germline V gene lookup returns CDR1 SGHRS and CDR2 YFSETQ. After removal of 2 bases from V and 6 bases from J, the junction contained 5 bases not matched to a gene. This CDR3 has 14 amino acids. CDR3 sequence: CASSFGQALNEQFF. The CDR3 DNA sequence: TGCGCCAGCAGCTTTGGACAGGCTCTCAATGAGCAGTTCTTC.

The chain has TRBV11-2 and TRBJ2-2; 8 bases match TRBD1. Trimming at V came to 1 base and at J to 7 bases, leaving 11 bases not matched to a gene. CDR1 is SGHAT and CDR2 is FQNNGV in the germline V gene. CDR3 size: 17 residues. CDR3 sequence reads: CASSLAPGGAGGGELFF. The DNA for the CDR3 is TGTGCCAGCAGCTTAGCCCCAGGGGGCGCCGGAGGCGGGGAGCTGTTTTTT.

The rearrangement joins TRBV4-3 to TRBJ2-3; 8 bases line up with TRBD2. Per germline, CDR1 LGHNA and CDR2 YSLEER. This CDR3 spans 16 amino acids. V was clipped by 4 bases and J by 0 bases; unmatched bases: 6. This chain's CDR3 is CASSLLAGTSTDTQYF. CDR3 nucleotides: TGCGCCAGCAGCCTTCTAGCGGGCACTAGCACAGATACGCAGTATTTT.

The chain uses TRBV18 and TRBJ2-7; 10 positions match TRBD2. CDR3 length equals 14 residues. Losses at the gene ends were 3 bases for V and 4 bases for J; bases not matched to a gene: 3. Per the germline V gene, CDR1 is KGHSH and CDR2 is LQKENI. The CDR3 here is CASSPTSGQYEQYF. The CDR3 DNA reads TGTGCCAGCTCACCGACTAGCGGGCAGTACGAGCAGTACTTC.

The chain joins TRBV7-9 to TRBJ1-1; the D is unclear. V lost 6 bases and J 1 base, leaving 15 bases between the germline ends. The germline gives CDR1 SEHNR, CDR2 FQNEAQ (reference sequence). This CDR3 comprises 15 residues. CDR3 region: CASRLYVVGNTEAFF. CDR3 DNA: TGTGCCAGCAGGTTATATGTGGTCGGGAACACTGAAGCTTTCTTT.

The chain joins TRBV27 to TRBJ2-1, with 11 bases matching TRBD2. Looked up from germline, CDR1 is MNHEY and CDR2 is SMNVEV (reference sequence). The junction had 8 bases not matched to a gene; V was cut back by 3 bases and J by 10 bases. The CDR3 consists of 15 residues. The CDR3 DNA follows: TGTGCCAGCAGTTTGCGGCTAGCGGGAGGAAAGGAGCAGTTCTTC. It is translated as CASSLRLAGGKEQFF.

V is TRBV19 and J is TRBJ2-3; 7 bases are a match to TRBD1. The CDR3 length is 17 residues. Germline CDR1 and CDR2: LNHDA and SQIVND (reference sequence). V shed 3 bases, J shed 4 bases, and the junction held 13 bases outside the gene matches. In DNA, the CDR3 is TGTGCCAGTAGTATGTCCCCCCCGACAGGGCTGGCAGATACGCAGTATTTT. Amino acids: CASSMSPPTGLADTQYF.

The chain recombines TRBV4-2 with TRBJ2-4; D is perhaps TRBD1 (6 bases). CDR1 LGHNA and CDR2 YNFKEQ come from the germline V gene. This CDR3 comprises 15 residues. V was shortened by 0 bases and J by 3 bases, with 9 bases between the two germline ends. CDR3 amino acids: CASSQDLGGKNIQYF. The CDR3 nucleotides are TGTGCCAGCAGCCAAGACTTAGGGGGCAAAAACATTCAGTACTTC.

The chain carries TRBV5-4 and TRBJ2-5, with D possibly being TRBD2 (7 bases). V shed 0 bases and J shed 5 bases, with 17 bases lying between them. The germline V gene has CDR1 SGHNT and CDR2 YYREEE (reference sequence). CDR3 size: 16 residues. CDR3 amino acids: CASSLGGGVSKETQYF. CDR3 sequence (DNA): TGTGCCAGCAGCTTGGGCGGGGGCGTGAGTAAGGAGACCCAGTACTTC.

In this sample, this clone turned up a few times. The rearrangement uses TRBV27 and TRBJ2-7; TRBD2 agrees at 8 bases. The CDR3 runs to 12 residues. Losses at the gene ends were 5 bases for V and 11 bases for J; bases not matched to a gene: 8. Germline V gene data show CDR1 as MNHEY and CDR2 as SMNVEV (reference sequence). This CDR3 reads CASSPVGGAEYF. Here the CDR3 DNA reads TGTGCCAGCAGTCCCGTCGGGGGGGCTGAGTACTTC.